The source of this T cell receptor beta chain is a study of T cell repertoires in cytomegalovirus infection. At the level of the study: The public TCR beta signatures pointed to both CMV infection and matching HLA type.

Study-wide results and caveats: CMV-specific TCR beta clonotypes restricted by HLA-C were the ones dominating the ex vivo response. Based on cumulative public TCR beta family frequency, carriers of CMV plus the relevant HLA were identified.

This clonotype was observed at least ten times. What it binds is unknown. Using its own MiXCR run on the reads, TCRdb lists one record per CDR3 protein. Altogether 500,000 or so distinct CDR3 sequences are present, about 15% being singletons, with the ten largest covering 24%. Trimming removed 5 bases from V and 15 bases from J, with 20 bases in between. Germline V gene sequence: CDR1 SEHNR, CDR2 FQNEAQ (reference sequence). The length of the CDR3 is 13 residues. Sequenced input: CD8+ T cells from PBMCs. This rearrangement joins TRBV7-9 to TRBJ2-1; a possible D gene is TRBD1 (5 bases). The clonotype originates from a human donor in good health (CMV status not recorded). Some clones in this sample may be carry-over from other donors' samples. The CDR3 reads CASSPSLKGQGFF. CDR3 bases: TGTGCCAGCAGCCCTTCCCTAAAGGGCCAGGGGTTCTTC.